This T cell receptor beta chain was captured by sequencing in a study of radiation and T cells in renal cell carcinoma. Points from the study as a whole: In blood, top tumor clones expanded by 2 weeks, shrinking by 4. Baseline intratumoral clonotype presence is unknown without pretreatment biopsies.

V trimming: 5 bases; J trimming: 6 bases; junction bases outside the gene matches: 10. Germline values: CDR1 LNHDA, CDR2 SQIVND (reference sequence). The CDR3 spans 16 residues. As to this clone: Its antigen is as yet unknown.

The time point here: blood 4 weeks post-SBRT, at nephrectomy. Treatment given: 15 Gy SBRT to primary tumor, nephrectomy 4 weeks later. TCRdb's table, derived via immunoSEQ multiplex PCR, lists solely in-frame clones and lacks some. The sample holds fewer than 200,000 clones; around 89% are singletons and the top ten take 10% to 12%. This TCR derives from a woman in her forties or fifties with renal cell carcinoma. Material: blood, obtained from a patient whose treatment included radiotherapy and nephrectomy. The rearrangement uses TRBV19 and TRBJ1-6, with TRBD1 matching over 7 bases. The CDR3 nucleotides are TGTGCCAGTAGTTCTCGGACAGGAGGGTCTAATTCACCCCTCCACTTT. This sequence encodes CASSSRTGGSNSPLHF. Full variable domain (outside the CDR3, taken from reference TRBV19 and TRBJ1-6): DGGITQSPKYLFRKEGQNVTLSCEQNLNHDAMYWYRQDPGQGLRLIYYSQIVNDFQKGDIAEGYSVSREKKESFPLTVTSAQKNPTAFYLCASSSRTGGSNSPLHFGNGTRLTVT.